This TCR beta chain originates from a study of T cell repertoires and leukemia-associated antigens (dated by TCRdb to the late 2010s). Concerning the study at large: Per sample, about 5.1 to 6.6 million read pairs and about 3 to 5.0 million effective reads were obtained, for about 15 million effective reads in total. Using in vitro peptide stimulation of healthy T cells, the study set out to figure out what antigen is recognized by a TCR Vbeta21 clone that had previously been found in CML patients.

As a first step, CD3+ T cells were rested overnight at approximately 2.5 million cells/mL in RPMI 1640 lacking fetal bovine serum. MACS immunomagnetic beads were used according to the manufacturer's instructions to isolate CD3+ T cells from PBMCs. Results and caveats for the whole study, not just this receptor: The antigen specificity and function of the expanded clones were not directly tested and needed further investigation. No significant differences among the four groups were observed in the numbers of Vbeta genes (roughly 61), Jbeta genes (around 14), VDJ rearrangements, or unique CDR3s.

Total RNA was extracted from the cultured T cells using TRIzol reagent. TCRbeta libraries were amplified from RNA using 5' rapid amplification of cDNA ends (5'RACE). Library concentration and integrity were checked with Qubit, an Agilent instrument, and quantitative PCR before sequencing. Qualified libraries were sequenced on Illumina HiSeq or MiSeq by a commercial service provider. The paper's processing steps were these. MiXCR version 1.8.2 was used to identify TCR sequences in each sample. Qualified clones required a CDR3 longer than four amino acids, an in-frame nucleotide length, and no stop codon. A read containing the complete CDR3 structure was defined as an effective read. Expanded clones were validated by RT-PCR with 24 Vbeta primers, GeneScan spectratyping, and Sanger sequencing. TCRdb reworked the public reads: Q25 trimming with fastp, MiXCR clone assembly, productive beta chains retained. Entries that share a CDR3 protein sequence are merged under the most common genes and DNA. These V and J calls derive from TCRdb rather than the authors' analysis. Recorded for this sample are roughly 12,000 distinct CDR3 sequences; 40% to 45% of them occurred a single time. The ten most abundant clones make up roughly 29% of the sample.

A note on this clonotype: What antigen it recognizes has not been identified. Sequence at one end of the junction differs from germline and may be a read error.

The CDR3 has 18 amino acids, counting the end cysteine and phenylalanine. Only the CDR3 DNA is retained, 54 bases long and in frame from the first base. CDR1 and CDR2 are read off the germline V gene (reference sequence) as DFQATT and SNEGSKA. The sequence joins TRBV20-1 to TRBJ2-1, with 7 middle bases fitting TRBD2. The clonotype comes from a female donor in good health. The sequenced sample consisted of CD3+ T cells sorted from blood and cultured. The DNA reads TGCAGTGCTAGAGATCGGGCGGGAGCAGTCGGGACCTACAATGAGCGGTTCTTC. Translation gives CSARDRAGAVGTYNERFF.